A selection of T cell receptor beta chains follows, all from one sample in a study of immune evolution from preneoplasia to lung adenocarcinoma. Repertoires were generated with immunoSEQ multiplex PCR, while TCRdb's copy carries only in-frame clones and drops some. The sample includes 4,500 to 5,500 clones, less than 85% of them seen just once. Sequencing was carried out using FFPE adjacent normal lung tissue. The receptors here all came from a person aged 60-80 years with lung adenocarcinoma. CDR3s include the opening cysteine and the closing phenylalanine or tryptophan. The D gene is left open where the match is weak. Expanded clones get a size class; other rows say once, few or many, or leave the size out.

J gene | clone size | V gene | D gene | CDR3 DNA | CDR3 protein
TRBJ1-5 | . | TRBV6-1 | TRBD1 | TGTGCCAGTAAGAGGGGACAGAATCTTAATCAGCCCCAGCATTTT | CASKRGQNLNQPQHF
TRBJ1-1 | . | TRBV6-6 | TRBD1 | TGTGCCAGCAGTGACAGGGGGACTGAAGCTTTCTTT | CASSDRGTEAFF
TRBJ1-5 | . | TRBV18 | TRBD1 | TGTGCCAGCTCACCGGGACAGGGGTCAAATCAGCCCCAGCATTTT | CASSPGQGSNQPQHF
TRBJ1-4 | once | TRBV4-3 | . | TGCGCCAGCAGCCAAGTTCTGGGACGGTCTAATGAAAAACTGTTTTTT | CASSQVLGRSNEKLFF
TRBJ2-7 | . | TRBV7-9 | . | TGTGCCAGCAGCTCAAGCCGGACAGCGACCTACGAGCAGTACTTC | CASSSSRTATYEQYF
TRBJ2-5 | . | TRBV6-1 | TRBD1 | TGTGCCACTGCGACAGGGCCCAAAGAGACCCAGTACTTC | CATATGPKETQYF
TRBJ2-7 | . | TRBV11-2 | . | TGTGCCAGCAGCTTTTCCGGGACACACGAGCAGTACTTC | CASSFSGTHEQYF
TRBJ1-5 | few | TRBV5-4 | . | TGTGCCAGCAGCTCCGGGACAAGCAATCAGCCCCAGCATTTT | CASSSGTSNQPQHF
TRBJ2-7 | few | TRBV9 | . | TGTGCCAGCAGCGTAGACGGAAGGGGTGCAGATGACGAGCAGTACTTC | CASSVDGRGADDEQYF
TRBJ2-2 | . | TRBV9 | . | TGTGCCAGCAGCGACCCTAACGCAGCCGCCGGGGAGCTGTTTTTT | CASSDPNAAAGELFF
TRBJ2-5 | . | TRBV7-2 | . | TGTGCCAGCAGCTCTGGTCTTATCTCCCAGTACTTC | CASSSGLISQYF
TRBJ1-1 | . | TRBV29-1 | . | TGCAGCGGTATGGCGGGGAGGACTGAAGCTTTCTTT | CSGMAGRTEAFF
TRBJ2-2 | . | TRBV18 | . | TGTGCCAGCTCCCCCCTCGCTGGAAGCACCGGGGAGCTGTTTTTT | CASSPLAGSTGELFF
TRBJ2-7 | . | TRBV6-6 | TRBD2 | TGTGCCAGCAGTTATCTACGGCGGGGGGTCTCCTACGAGCAGTACTTC | CASSYLRRGVSYEQYF
TRBJ2-2 | . | TRBV29-1 | . | TGCAGCGTTGAAATGGAGACCGGGGAGCTGTTTTTT | CSVEMETGELFF
TRBJ2-5 | . | TRBV28 | TRBD1 | TGTGCCAGCAGTTTGGCCGGGACAGGGGTTTTCGAGACCCAGTACTTC | CASSLAGTGVFETQYF
TRBJ2-7 | few | TRBV29-1 | . | TGCAGCGTTGATTTAGCAGTGGGGAGCGACGAGCAGTACTTC | CSVDLAVGSDEQYF
TRBJ2-2 | once | TRBV5-6 | TRBD2 | TGTGCCAGCAGCGCACTAGCGGGGGGAAGCACCGGGGAGCTGTTTTTT | CASSALAGGSTGELFF
TRBJ2-3 | . | TRBV28 | . | TGTGCCAGCAGTTTTCTATCTGGCACAGATACGCAGTATTTT | CASSFLSGTDTQYF
TRBJ2-7 | . | TRBV5-4 | . | TGTGCCAGCAGCTTGGGATACCAGGAGCAGTACTTC | CASSLGYQEQYF
TRBJ1-2 | . | TRBV30 | TRBD1 | TGTGCCTGGAGTGGGGACAGGAATAACTATGGCTACACCTTC | CAWSGDRNNYGYTF
TRBJ1-2 | . | TRBV7-9 | . | TGTGCCAGCAGCTTAGTTTGGGGTGACGGCTACACCTTC | CASSLVWGDGYTF
TRBJ1-1 | . | TRBV4-1 | . | TGCGCCAGCAGCCAAGATCCGGCAGGGGCGCAAGACACTGAAGCTTTCTTT | CASSQDPAGAQDTEAFF
TRBJ2-5 | . | TRBV7-2 | . | TGTGCCAGCAGTTTGGACGTAGGGGGAGAGACCCAGTACTTC | CASSLDVGGETQYF
TRBJ2-5 | . | TRBV28 | . | TGTGCCAGCAACCCCACCACTCAAGAGACCCAGTACTTC | CASNPTTQETQYF
TRBJ1-6 | once | TRBV30 | . | TGTGCCTGGAGGCCAGGGTGGGACTATAATTCACCCCTCCACTTT | CAWRPGWDYNSPLHF
TRBJ2-5 | . | TRBV15 | . | TGTGCCACCAGCAGAGATCTACTCGAGACCCAGTACTTC | CATSRDLLETQYF
TRBJ2-7 | few | TRBV7-2 | TRBD2 | TGTGCCAGCAGCCCGGGTTCTAGCGGGGGGTACGAGCAGTACTTC | CASSPGSSGGYEQYF
TRBJ1-1 | . | TRBV18 | . | TGTGCCAGCTCACTACAATCCCGGGCCGAAGCTTTCTTT | CASSLQSRAEAFF
TRBJ2-7 | . | TRBV2 | . | TGTGCCAGCAGTGAAGCGTCTTGGCAGCCCGAGCAGTACTTC | CASSEASWQPEQYF
TRBJ2-3 | . | TRBV2 | . | TGTGCCAGCAGTGAAAGGGGTGGTACGCAGTATTTT | CASSERGGTQYF
TRBJ1-1 | . | TRBV18 | TRBD1 | TGTGCCAGCTCACCACTTCCGACAGGGGGCACGGCTGAAGCTTTCTTT | CASSPLPTGGTAEAFF
TRBJ2-3 | . | TRBV6-1 | TRBD2 | TGTGCCAGCAGGCGGGGGGGCGTCACAGATACGCAGTATTTT | CASRRGGVTDTQYF
TRBJ1-5 | . | TRBV5-4 | . | TGTGCCAGCAGCTTCGGGCGCAATCAGCCCCAGCATTTT | CASSFGRNQPQHF
TRBJ2-1 | once | TRBV18 | . | TGTGCCAGCTCACCACAGACCCCAGGGTCGAATGAGCAGTTCTTC | CASSPQTPGSNEQFF
TRBJ2-7 | . | TRBV28 | . | TGTGCCAGCAGTTTAGGAGGAAGCTCCTACGAGCAGTACTTC | CASSLGGSSYEQYF
TRBJ1-2 | . | TRBV6-1 | . | TGTGCCAGCAGTGAAGCTAATGCAGGTGGAAACTATGGCTACACCTTC | CASSEANAGGNYGYTF
TRBJ2-7 | . | TRBV6-1 | TRBD1 | TGTGCCAGCAGGTATCAGGGGGAAGCCTACGAGCAGTACTTC | CASRYQGEAYEQYF
TRBJ1-2 | . | TRBV4-1 | TRBD1 | TGCGCCAGCAGCCAAGGATCCAGGGGGGATGGCTACACCTTC | CASSQGSRGDGYTF
TRBJ2-3 | . | TRBV5-1 | TRBD2 | TGCGCCAGCAGCTTGGCTGGCGGGGGGGCCACAGATACGCAGTATTTT | CASSLAGGGATDTQYF
TRBJ2-2 | . | TRBV2 | . | TGTGCCAGCACGGGATGGCCCACCGGGGAGCTGTTTTTT | CASTGWPTGELFF
TRBJ1-5 | once | TRBV5-6 | . | TGTGCCAGCAGCTTGGAAGGGCGGGTAGTCCAGCCCCAGCATTTT | CASSLEGRVVQPQHF
TRBJ1-1 | . | TRBV4-3 | . | TGCGCCGATTTTAACACTGAAGCTTTCTTT | CADFNTEAFF
TRBJ1-2 | once | TRBV4-1 | TRBD1 | TGCGCCAGCAGCCACCCAGGGACAGGGCTTTTTGGCTACACCTTC | CASSHPGTGLFGYTF
TRBJ1-3 | . | TRBV30 | . | TGTGCCTGGAAAGGGATCGGAAACACCATATATTTT | CAWKGIGNTIYF
TRBJ2-5 | . | TRBV7-6 | TRBD2 | TGTGCCAGCAGCTCAAAACTAGCGGGGGGGTCGGAGACCCAGTACTTC | CASSSKLAGGSETQYF
TRBJ2-3 | . | TRBV5-6 | TRBD1 | TGTGCCAGCAGCTTGGGACGGACAGGGGCAGATACGCAGTATTTT | CASSLGRTGADTQYF
TRBJ2-7 | medium-sized | TRBV11-2 | . | TGTGCCAGCAGCTTAACAGCGTCCTACGAGCAGTACTTC | CASSLTASYEQYF
TRBJ1-2 | . | TRBV5-1 | TRBD1 | TGCGCCAGCAGCTCCTCAGGGGGCGATGGCTACACCTTC | CASSSSGGDGYTF
TRBJ2-4 | . | TRBV6-1 | . | TGTGCCAGCAGTGATAAGGGGGTCGTAGCCAAAAACATTCAGTACTTC | CASSDKGVVAKNIQYF
TRBJ2-6 | . | TRBV11-2 | . | TGTGCCAGCAGCTTAGTTTGGGGCGGTGGGGCCAACGTCCTGACTTTC | CASSLVWGGGANVLTF
TRBJ2-5 | medium-sized | TRBV5-4 | . | TGTGCCAGCAGCTTGGATAGGGGGGCTCAAGAGACCCAGTACTTC | CASSLDRGAQETQYF
TRBJ2-3 | . | TRBV10-2 | TRBD2 | TGCGCCAGCAGTGTTAACCCTTTAGCGGGGCCTAGCACAGATACGCAGTATTTT | CASSVNPLAGPSTDTQYF
TRBJ1-5 | . | TRBV19 | TRBD1 | TGTGCCAGTAGTAAGGAACAGGGGGCTTGGCAGCCCCAGCATTTT | CASSKEQGAWQPQHF
TRBJ2-2 | . | TRBV28 | . | TGTGCCAGCAGTTTCGCGGGTCATACCGGGGAGCTGTTTTTT | CASSFAGHTGELFF
TRBJ1-2 | . | TRBV4-1 | . | TGCGCCAGCAGCCAAGATCTAGGTGGGGATGGCTACACCTTC | CASSQDLGGDGYTF
TRBJ2-3 | . | TRBV27 | TRBD2 | TGTGCCACCCTTCGGACTAGCTCGGATACGCAGTATTTT | CATLRTSSDTQYF